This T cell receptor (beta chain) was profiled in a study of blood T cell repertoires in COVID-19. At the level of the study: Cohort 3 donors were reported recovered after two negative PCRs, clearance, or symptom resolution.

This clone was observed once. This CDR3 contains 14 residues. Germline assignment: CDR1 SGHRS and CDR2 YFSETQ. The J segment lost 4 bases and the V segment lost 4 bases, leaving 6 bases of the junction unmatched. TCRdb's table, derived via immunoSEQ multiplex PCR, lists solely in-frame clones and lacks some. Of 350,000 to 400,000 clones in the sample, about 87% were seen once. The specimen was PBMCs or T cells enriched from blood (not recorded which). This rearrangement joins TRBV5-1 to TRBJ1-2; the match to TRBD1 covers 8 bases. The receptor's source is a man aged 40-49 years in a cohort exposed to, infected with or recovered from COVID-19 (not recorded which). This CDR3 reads CASSPRQGSYGYTF. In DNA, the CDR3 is TGCGCCAGCAGCCCAAGACAGGGGTCCTATGGCTACACCTTC.